The clone carrying this T cell receptor beta chain was counted once. The data stem from a study of T cell changes during pregnancy in multiple sclerosis. Losses at the gene ends were 5 bases for V and 13 bases for J; bases not matched to a gene: 10. This CDR3 is 13 amino acids long. Germline V lookup: CDR1 LNHDA, CDR2 SQIVND (reference sequence). The data were produced by immunoSEQ multiplex PCR, yet TCRdb's version contains in-frame clones alone and is incomplete. Of tens of thousands of clones listed, 85% to 95% were seen once; the top ten hold roughly 0.72%. The V call is TRBV19, the J call TRBJ1-5, with 8 bases identical to TRBD1. The receptor was isolated from a female donor with multiple sclerosis, enrolled in a pregnancy study. Sequences were derived from CD4+ T cells from peripheral blood mononuclear cells, sampled before pregnancy. The CDR3 reads CASSANSRDRQHF. As DNA, the CDR3 is TGTGCCAGTAGTGCCAATTCCCGGGACAGGCAGCATTTT.